This record concerns one T cell receptor beta chain sequence. What it binds is not known. The source of the sample is a study of T cell responses to AZD1222 COVID-19 vaccine. TCRdb's table, derived via immunoSEQ multiplex PCR, lists solely in-frame clones and lacks some. The data show 90,000 to 95,000 clones, just over 85% seen once. The germline gives CDR1 SGHRS, CDR2 YFSETQ. The CDR3 is 14 residues long. V lost 4 bases and J lost 8, with 16 bases in between. Points from the study as a whole: Nearly half of spike-specific TCRs reportedly target unmutated variant regions. The peak T cell response came first, and repertoires were sampled only after it. Most donors were white British, females outnumbered males, and clonal diversity was possibly underestimated. Along spike, vaccine-associated CD4 TCRs were found throughout, with dominance at 160-218 and 743-854.

The receptor's source is an adult in good health. The chain carries TRBV5-1 and TRBJ2-1; D is unclear. Source: peripheral blood, taken on day 0 of AZD1222 vaccination. CDR3 DNA sequence: TGCGCCAGCAGCGAAAGCGCTCCCCAGCATGAGCAGTTCTTC. Its protein is CASSESAPQHEQFF.